This entry lists 8 T cell receptor beta chains sequenced from one sample in a study of CD8 T cells in ankylosing spondylitis (dated by TCRdb to 2015 to 2018). Library creation used 5' RACE. TCRdb names Illumina HiSeq 2500 as the instrument used. Through fastp at Q25 and MiXCR, TCRdb rebuilt clones from the public reads, retaining in-frame beta chains. CDR3 protein duplicates are merged, each entry listing the most common genes and DNA. In this sample the table shows 180,000 or so distinct CDR3 sequences, roughly 10% of which occur a single time. The ten top clones hold almost 30% of the sample. The sequencing sample was made of blood, either unsorted or a sorted T cell fraction (not recorded which). Every receptor here comes from a male donor with ankylosing spondylitis or in good health (not recorded which).

This clonotype was recorded at least ten times. This chain joins TRBV5-1 and TRBJ2-1, with D possibly TRBD2 on 6 matching bases. The length of the CDR3 is 16 residues. The V end was cut by 0 bases, the J end by 4 bases, with 14 bases between. CDR1 SGHRS and CDR2 YFSETQ come from the germline V gene. The CDR3 spells CASSLGGEIFYNEQFF. Written as DNA, the CDR3 is TGCGCCAGCAGCTTGGGCGGGGAAATTTTTTACAATGAGCAGTTCTTC.

The chain couples TRBV6-5 to TRBJ2-3; D is unresolved. In germline, CDR1 is MNHEY, CDR2 SVGAGI. This CDR3 is 15 amino acids long. The germline V and J ends were trimmed by 2 bases and 1 base, with 10 bases remaining between them. CDR3 residues: CASSYDIVRTDTQYF. The CDR3 nucleotides are TGTGCCAGCAGTTACGATATAGTCCGCACAGATACGCAGTATTTT.

In its sample, this clonotype was seen many times. This chain joins TRBV7-6 and TRBJ1-2; a possible D gene is TRBD1 (5 bases). Germline V CDR1 and CDR2: SGHVS, FNYEAQ. This CDR3 has 15 residues. Trimming took off 8 bases at V and 4 bases at J, with 20 bases between the two ends. This chain's CDR3 is CASSPGNHLGYGYTF. For the CDR3, the DNA is TGTGCCAGCTCGCCAGGGAATCACCTCGGCTATGGCTACACCTTC.

This clonotype has a count of ten or more. The chain carries TRBV20-1 and TRBJ1-2, with TRBD1 identical over 8 bases. The ends lost 0 bases at V and 7 bases at J; junction bases unmatched: 7. The CDR3 loop spans 14 amino acids. Germline V gives CDR1 DFQATT, CDR2 SNEGSKA (reference sequence). The CDR3 loop is CSARDPTGGGGYTF. The CDR3 coding sequence is TGCAGTGCTAGAGACCCCACAGGGGGAGGTGGCTACACCTTC.

This clonotype was found many times. The rearrangement links TRBV6-5 to TRBJ1-1; weak D call: TRBD1 (5 bases). The CDR3 is 16 amino acids. Germline V lookup: CDR1 MNHEY, CDR2 SVGAGI. V was cut by 2 bases and J by 0 bases, with 13 bases left in between. The CDR3 spells CASSYKGIGMNTEAFF. CDR3 in DNA: TGTGCCAGCAGTTACAAGGGGATCGGGATGAACACTGAAGCTTTCTTT.

This clonotype was observed at least ten times. V and J are TRBV5-6 and TRBJ2-7; 7 bases fit TRBD2. The length of the CDR3 is 15 residues. Unmatched junction bases numbered 11, after V lost 2 bases and J lost 6 bases. Germline CDR1 and CDR2: SGHDT and YYEEEE. Here the CDR3 reads CASSFYSAGVREQYF. The CDR3 nucleotides read TGTGCCAGCAGCTTCTATAGTGCGGGAGTACGCGAGCAGTACTTC.

At least ten counts were recorded for this clonotype. The V and J genes are TRBV20-1 and TRBJ2-3, with D unclear. V was pared by 3 bases and J by 0 bases, with 4 bases between. Germline CDR1 reads DFQATT; CDR2 reads SNEGSKA (reference sequence). The CDR3 is 12 amino acids. The chain's CDR3 is CSASGSTDTQYF. DNA for the CDR3: TGCAGTGCTAGCGGAAGCACAGATACGCAGTATTTT.

Ten or more counts support this clonotype. The chain uses TRBV29-1 and TRBJ2-7; D perhaps matches TRBD2 (6 bases). The CDR3 has 15 residues. The V gene's germline CDR1 is SQVTM and CDR2 ANQGSEA. The V and J ends lost 7 bases and 4 bases respectively, with 23 bases between them. The CDR3 coding sequence is TGCAGCGCTGCCACCCTGGAGGGACCCCAATACGAGCAGTACTTC. This gives the protein CSAATLEGPQYEQYF.